The clone carrying this TCR beta chain was detected only a few times. Repertoires were generated with immunoSEQ multiplex PCR, while TCRdb's copy carries only in-frame clones and drops some. The sample yields around 140,000 clones, 85% to 90% seen once. The entry originates in a study of blood T cell repertoires in COVID-19. V lost 3 bases and J lost 7; bases outside the gene matches: 12. This CDR3 region has 17 residues. Germline assignment: CDR1 KGHSH and CDR2 LQKENI. J is TRBJ2-2 and V is TRBV18; TRBD1 matches at 9 bases. Sequencing was carried out using peripheral blood. This clonotype was sampled from a man aged 45-65 years with active COVID-19. Here the CDR3 reads CASSPQYWTGDDGELFF. Written as DNA, the CDR3 is TGTGCCAGCTCACCCCAATACTGGACAGGGGATGACGGGGAGCTGTTTTTT.